This TCR beta chain was profiled in a study of T cells in Graves' hyperthyroidism and ophthalmopathy. Notes on the study in general: Most thyroid clonotypes with frequency above 0.001 were detected in blood.

Of note for this clonotype: Its antigen is not known.

Template material for amplifying TCR beta CDR3 regions consisted of RNA transcripts. Using the HTBI primer set, a first-round RT-PCR was run on the TCR CDR3. Each CDR3 protein gets one entry after TCRdb re-called the multiplex PCR reads with MiXCR. The sample consists of 300,000 to 400,000 distinct CDR3 sequences, less than 15% of them appearing once. This receptor was identified in a woman between 18 and 30 years old with Graves' hyperthyroidism. The sequenced sample consisted of blood.

The DNA of the CDR3 is TGTGCCGGGGGGCTAGCGGGGGGAGAGACCCAGTACTTC. This encodes CAGGLAGGETQYF. The rearrangement links TRBV2 to TRBJ2-5; 11 bases align to TRBD2. V trimming: 11 bases; J trimming: 4 bases; junction bases outside the gene matches: 6. CDR1 is SNHLY, CDR2 FYNNEI, per germline. The CDR3 runs to 13 residues.